This T cell receptor (beta chain) stems from a study of response to subunit inactivated influenza vaccine. This clonotype was observed many times. Its specificity is not known. CDR1 SQVTM and CDR2 ANQGSEA come from the germline V gene. V lost 6 bases and J lost 3, with 11 bases in between. This CDR3 spans 12 amino acids. TCRdb independently ran MiXCR on the RT-PCR reads; one entry per CDR3 protein. This table holds about half a million distinct CDR3 sequences, roughly 9.7% found once. General study findings and limits: After each seasonal influenza vaccination, few new T cells are recruited, the authors suggested.

This chain links TRBV29-1 with TRBJ1-2, with D possibly being TRBD1 (6 bases). Here the sequenced sample was PBMCs from blood, taken roughly 45 days after vaccination. The TCR originated in a man over 45 who received an inactivated influenza vaccine. DNA of the CDR3: TGCAGCGTGGGGAGGGGGGACTATGGCTACACCTTC. The encoded protein is CSVGRGDYGYTF.